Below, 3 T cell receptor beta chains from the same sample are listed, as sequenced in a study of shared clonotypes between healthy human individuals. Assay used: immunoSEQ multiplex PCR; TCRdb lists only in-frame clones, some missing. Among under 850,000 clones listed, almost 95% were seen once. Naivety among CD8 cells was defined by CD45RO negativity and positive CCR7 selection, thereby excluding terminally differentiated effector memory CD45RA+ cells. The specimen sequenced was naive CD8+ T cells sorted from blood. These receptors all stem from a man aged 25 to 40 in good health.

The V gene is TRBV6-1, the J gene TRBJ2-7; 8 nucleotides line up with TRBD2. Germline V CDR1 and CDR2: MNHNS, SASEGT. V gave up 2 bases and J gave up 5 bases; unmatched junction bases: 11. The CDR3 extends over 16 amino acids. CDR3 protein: CASSEPRGTRRHEQYF. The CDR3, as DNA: TGTGCCAGCAGTGAACCTAGGGGGACTAGAAGGCACGAGCAGTACTTC.

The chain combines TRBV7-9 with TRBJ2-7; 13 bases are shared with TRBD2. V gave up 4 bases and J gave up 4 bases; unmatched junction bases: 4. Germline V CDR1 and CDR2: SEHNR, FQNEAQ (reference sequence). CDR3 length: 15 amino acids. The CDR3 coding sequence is TGTGCCAGCAGCTCAACTAGCGGGAGGGGATACGAGCAGTACTTC. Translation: CASSSTSGRGYEQYF.

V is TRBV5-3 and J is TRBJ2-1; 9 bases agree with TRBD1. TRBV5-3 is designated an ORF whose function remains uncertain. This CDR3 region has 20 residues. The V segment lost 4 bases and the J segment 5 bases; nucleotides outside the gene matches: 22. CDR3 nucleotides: TGTGCCAGAAGCCAAATTACCGGGACAGGGCCTCGATTAAGCCACAATGAGCAGTTCTTC. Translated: CARSQITGTGPRLSHNEQFF.